A selection of T cell receptor beta chains follows, all from one sample in a study of cytomegalovirus exposure and HLA in healthy donors. The assay was immunoSEQ multiplex PCR, and TCRdb's table has in-frame clones only and misses some. Seen in this sample are approximately 120,000 clones; the ten most common clones hold 2.2%. Sequences were obtained from PBMCs. The receptors stem from a man in his forties in good health and CMV-seronegative. The CDR3 runs from the conserved cysteine through the conserved F or W. D genes are given only for firm matches.

TRBV4-1	TRBJ1-1	TRBD1	12	TGCGCCAGCAGCCACGGGGACAGGGCAGCTTTCTTT	CASSHGDRAAFF
TRBV7-8	TRBJ1-1	.	16	TGTGCCAGCAGCTTAGGGGGTTTGGGGCTGCACACTGAAGCTTTCTTT	CASSLGGLGLHTEAFF
TRBV6-5	TRBJ1-4	.	15	TGTGCCAGCAGTTACTCGGGCACGGGGAATGAAAAACTGTTTTTT	CASSYSGTGNEKLFF
TRBV6-5	TRBJ2-1	.	10	TGTGCCAGGGGGAGAGTTGAGCAGTTCTTC	CARGRVEQFF
TRBV6-1	TRBJ2-1	TRBD1	14	TGTGCCAGCGGCGGACAGGGACGGAAAAATGAGCAGTTCTTC	CASGGQGRKNEQFF
TRBV9	TRBJ1-1	.	16	TGTGCCAGCAGCGTACAGGGACTCGGCGGGGGAACTGAAGCTTTCTTT	CASSVQGLGGGTEAFF
TRBV2	TRBJ1-5	.	14	TGTGCCAGCAGTGAAGTGAGGGTATATCAGCCCCAGCATTTT	CASSEVRVYQPQHF
TRBV11-2	TRBJ2-3	.	15	TGTGCCAGCAGCTCCGCGGGGCAACTCACAGATACGCAGTATTTT	CASSSAGQLTDTQYF
TRBV19	TRBJ2-1	.	15	TGTGCCAGTAGTATCGAGGCGGCGAGCTACAATGAGCAGTTCTTC	CASSIEAASYNEQFF
TRBV5-1	TRBJ2-7	TRBD1	14	TGCGCCAGCAGCCCCGGGACAGGGGGCTACGAGCAGTACTTC	CASSPGTGGYEQYF
TRBV7-2	TRBJ2-1	TRBD2	16	TGTGCCAGCAGCCTAAGGTCGCTAGCGGGAGAGGATGAGCAGTTCTTC	CASSLRSLAGEDEQFF
TRBV27	TRBJ2-2	TRBD1	16	TGTGCCAGCGGGACGGACAGGGGAGTATGGGCCGGGGAGCTGTTTTTT	CASGTDRGVWAGELFF
TRBV6-5	TRBJ1-1	.	15	TGTGCCAGTCTTCCGGGGGACGTCTACGGCACTGAAGCTTTCTTT	CASLPGDVYGTEAFF
TRBV11-3	TRBJ2-6	.	16	TGTGCCAGCAGCCCCACTGCCTCCTCTGGGGCCAACGTCCTGACTTTC	CASSPTASSGANVLTF
TRBV27	TRBJ1-1	.	14	TGTGCCAGCAGTCTATCATGGGGGCAGACTGAAGCTTTCTTT	CASSLSWGQTEAFF
TRBV11-3	TRBJ2-5	TRBD2	13	TGTGCCAGCAGGGGAGGGTGGCAAGAGACCCAGTACTTC	CASRGGWQETQYF
TRBV7-9	TRBJ2-7	.	18	TGTGCCAGCAGCCCCTCTGTCCTGAGGGGGATGTCCTACGTAGAGCAGTACTTC	CASSPSVLRGMSYVEQYF